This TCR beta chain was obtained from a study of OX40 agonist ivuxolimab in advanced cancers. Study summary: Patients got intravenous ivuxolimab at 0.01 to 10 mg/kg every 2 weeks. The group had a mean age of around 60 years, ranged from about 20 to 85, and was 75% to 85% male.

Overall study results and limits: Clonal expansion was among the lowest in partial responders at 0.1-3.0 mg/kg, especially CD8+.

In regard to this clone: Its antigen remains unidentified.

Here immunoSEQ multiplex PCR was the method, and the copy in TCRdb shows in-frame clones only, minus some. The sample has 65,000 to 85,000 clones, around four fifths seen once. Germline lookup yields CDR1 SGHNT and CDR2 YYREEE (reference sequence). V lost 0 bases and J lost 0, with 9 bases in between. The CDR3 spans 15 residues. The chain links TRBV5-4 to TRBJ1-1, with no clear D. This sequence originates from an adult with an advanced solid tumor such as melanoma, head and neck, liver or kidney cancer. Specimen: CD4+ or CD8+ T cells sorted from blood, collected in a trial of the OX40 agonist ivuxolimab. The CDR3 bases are TGTGCCAGCAGCTTGGTAGGAAACATGAACACTGAAGCTTTCTTT. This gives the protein CASSLVGNMNTEAFF.